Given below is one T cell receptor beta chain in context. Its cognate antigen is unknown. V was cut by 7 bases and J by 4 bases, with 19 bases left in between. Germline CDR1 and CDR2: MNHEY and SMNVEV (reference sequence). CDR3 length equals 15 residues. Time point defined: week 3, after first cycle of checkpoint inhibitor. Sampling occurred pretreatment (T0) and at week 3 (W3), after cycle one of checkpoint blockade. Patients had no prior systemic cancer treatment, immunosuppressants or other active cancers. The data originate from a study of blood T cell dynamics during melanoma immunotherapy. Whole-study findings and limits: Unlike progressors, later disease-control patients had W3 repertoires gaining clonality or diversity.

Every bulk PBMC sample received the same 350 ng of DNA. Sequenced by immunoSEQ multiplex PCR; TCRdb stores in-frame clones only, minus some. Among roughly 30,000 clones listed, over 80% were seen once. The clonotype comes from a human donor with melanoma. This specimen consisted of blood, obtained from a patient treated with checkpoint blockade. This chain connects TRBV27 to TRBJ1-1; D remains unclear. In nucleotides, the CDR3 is TGTGCCAGCAACCCGAATTACCCAATGACCACTGAAGCTTTCTTT. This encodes CASNPNYPMTTEAFF.